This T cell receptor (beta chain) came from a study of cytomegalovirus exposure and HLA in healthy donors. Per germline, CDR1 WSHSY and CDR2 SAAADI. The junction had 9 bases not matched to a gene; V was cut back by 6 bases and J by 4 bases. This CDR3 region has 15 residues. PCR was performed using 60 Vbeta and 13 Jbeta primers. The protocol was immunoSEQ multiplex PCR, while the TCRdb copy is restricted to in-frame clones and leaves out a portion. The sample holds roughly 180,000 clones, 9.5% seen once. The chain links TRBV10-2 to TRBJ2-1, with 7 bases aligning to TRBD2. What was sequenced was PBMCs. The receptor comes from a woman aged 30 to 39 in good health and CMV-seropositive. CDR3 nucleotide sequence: TGCGCCAGCAGAGACAGCGGGACTAAATACAATGAGCAGTTCTTC. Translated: CASRDSGTKYNEQFF.